This paragraph covers one T cell receptor (beta chain) sequence. Its cognate antigen is unknown. CDR1 SGHKS and CDR2 YYEKEE come from the germline V gene (reference sequence). The CDR3 has 16 amino acids. The entry originates in a study of CXCR3-negative and CXCR3-positive naive CD8 T cells. The wider study: Every library held about 1.5 +/- 0.3 million TRB reads, and the total came to about 135 million.

Carrying UMI labels, the TRB cDNA libraries were prepared through 5' RACE. With the 5' RACE reads reprocessed, TCRdb shows one record per CDR3 protein and no DNA. This sample lists roughly 140,000 distinct CDR3 sequences; its ten largest clones have around 0.3%. The sorting of each CD8+ T cell subset was done in triplicate, at some 270,000 cells each. Phenotypically, naive CD8+ T cells corresponded to CD45RO-CCR7+CD27+CD95-. Regarding the study as a whole: When CXCR3-positive naive cells were set against CXCR3-negative naive cells, the former had more hydrophobic TRB CDR3s. Naive subsets did not differ in surface CD5, and TRB CDR3 properties served to infer TCR strength.

This chain uses TRBV5-5 with TRBJ1-1; TCRdb's D call, TRBD1, is unchecked because there is no DNA. Sequencing input: naive CXCR3+ CD8+ T cells from blood. Subset in this sample: CD45RO-CCR7+CD27+CD95- naive CD8+ T cells expressing CXCR3 (TNR3+). This clonotype was obtained from a human donor in good health. Some clones in this sample may be carry-over from other donors' samples. The CDR3 loop is CASSLFVSETGSEAFF.